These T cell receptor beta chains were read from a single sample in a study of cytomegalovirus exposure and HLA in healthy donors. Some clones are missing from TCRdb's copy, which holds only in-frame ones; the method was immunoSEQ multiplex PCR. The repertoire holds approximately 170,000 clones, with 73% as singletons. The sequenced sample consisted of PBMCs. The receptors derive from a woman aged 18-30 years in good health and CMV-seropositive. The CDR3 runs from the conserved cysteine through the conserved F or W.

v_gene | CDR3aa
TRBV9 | CASSVQTSGAPGQETQYF
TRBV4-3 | CASSRDRGPTYEQYF
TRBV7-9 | CASSPGGGGYGYTF
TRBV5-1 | CASSLERASRGVF
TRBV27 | CASGLANYGYTF
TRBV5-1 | CASSLEAASRETQYF
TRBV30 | CAWSLGQAYGYTF
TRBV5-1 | CASSTGQTNTEAFF
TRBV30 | CAWSVRTIRNYGYTF
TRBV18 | CASSPAAGNQPQHF
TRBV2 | CASSTGGGEEETQYF
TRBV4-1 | CASSLGLGGQPQHF
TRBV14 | CASSQSYEQFF
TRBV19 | CASSRRQGSNYRLYEKLFF
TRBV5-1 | CASSSTGLEYEKLFF
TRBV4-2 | CASSQGGRGTGGRNNEQFF
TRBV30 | CAWSLAVHTDTQYF
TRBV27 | CASSSLGGGETQYF
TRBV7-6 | CASSLDGTGDSIAFF
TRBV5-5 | CASSWVGRTTYEQYF
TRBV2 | CASLVTDTQYF
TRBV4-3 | CASSQVLGHGGSYGYTF
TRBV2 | CASRGDGQVHEQYF
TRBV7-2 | CASSLMAPGGTGELFF
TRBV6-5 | CASSSGSAAYEQYF
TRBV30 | CAWSLGDTHNQPQHF
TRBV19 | CASSIGTGASYEQYF
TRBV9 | CASTPGGGGTDTQYF
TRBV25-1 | CASSTGGVNSPLHF
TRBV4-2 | CASSRSGNNEQFF
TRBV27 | CASSFRGTNYGYTF
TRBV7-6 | CASSLSRGAYEQYF
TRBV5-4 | CASSSPGGEQYF